In this sample, the clone carrying this TCR beta chain turned up a few times. The antigen is unknown. Looked up from germline, CDR1 is SGDLS and CDR2 is YYNGEE. This CDR3 spans 12 amino acids. Trimming pared 3 bases from V and 7 bases from J, leaving 7 bases between. This specimen comes from a study of siplizumab effects on memory and regulatory T cells. Study results and caveats: Sequences below about 10^-5 frequency were poorly captured, and few alloreactive clones mapped to unstimulated subsets. Tregs proliferating in siplizumab cultures lacked confirmation of their suppressive function.

The assay looked at 100,000 or so TCR templates in each sample. TCRdb's copy holds only in-frame clones and misses some; the assay was immunoSEQ multiplex PCR. The sample carries around 72,000 clones, more than 80% recorded once. Sequencing input: CD8+ T cells sorted from blood. This sequence was found in a human donor in good health. The chain uses TRBV9 and TRBJ1-4, with D uncertain. CDR3 residues: CASSESGEKLFF. In DNA form, the CDR3 reads TGTGCCAGCAGCGAGTCCGGTGAAAAACTGTTTTTT.